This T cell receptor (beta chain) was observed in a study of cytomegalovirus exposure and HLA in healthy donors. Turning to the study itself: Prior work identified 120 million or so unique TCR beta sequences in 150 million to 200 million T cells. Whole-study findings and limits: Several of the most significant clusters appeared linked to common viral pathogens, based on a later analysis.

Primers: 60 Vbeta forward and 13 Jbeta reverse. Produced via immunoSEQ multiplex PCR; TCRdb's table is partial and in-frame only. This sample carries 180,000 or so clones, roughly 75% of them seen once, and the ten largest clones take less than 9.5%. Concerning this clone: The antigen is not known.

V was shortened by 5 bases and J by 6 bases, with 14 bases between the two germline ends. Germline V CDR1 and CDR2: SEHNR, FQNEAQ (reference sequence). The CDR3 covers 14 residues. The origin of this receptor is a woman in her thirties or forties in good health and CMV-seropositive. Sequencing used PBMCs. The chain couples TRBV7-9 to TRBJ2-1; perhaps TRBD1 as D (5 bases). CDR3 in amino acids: CASSPRGTSNEQFF. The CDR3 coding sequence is TGTGCCAGCAGCCCAAGGGGTACCTCCAATGAGCAGTTCTTC.